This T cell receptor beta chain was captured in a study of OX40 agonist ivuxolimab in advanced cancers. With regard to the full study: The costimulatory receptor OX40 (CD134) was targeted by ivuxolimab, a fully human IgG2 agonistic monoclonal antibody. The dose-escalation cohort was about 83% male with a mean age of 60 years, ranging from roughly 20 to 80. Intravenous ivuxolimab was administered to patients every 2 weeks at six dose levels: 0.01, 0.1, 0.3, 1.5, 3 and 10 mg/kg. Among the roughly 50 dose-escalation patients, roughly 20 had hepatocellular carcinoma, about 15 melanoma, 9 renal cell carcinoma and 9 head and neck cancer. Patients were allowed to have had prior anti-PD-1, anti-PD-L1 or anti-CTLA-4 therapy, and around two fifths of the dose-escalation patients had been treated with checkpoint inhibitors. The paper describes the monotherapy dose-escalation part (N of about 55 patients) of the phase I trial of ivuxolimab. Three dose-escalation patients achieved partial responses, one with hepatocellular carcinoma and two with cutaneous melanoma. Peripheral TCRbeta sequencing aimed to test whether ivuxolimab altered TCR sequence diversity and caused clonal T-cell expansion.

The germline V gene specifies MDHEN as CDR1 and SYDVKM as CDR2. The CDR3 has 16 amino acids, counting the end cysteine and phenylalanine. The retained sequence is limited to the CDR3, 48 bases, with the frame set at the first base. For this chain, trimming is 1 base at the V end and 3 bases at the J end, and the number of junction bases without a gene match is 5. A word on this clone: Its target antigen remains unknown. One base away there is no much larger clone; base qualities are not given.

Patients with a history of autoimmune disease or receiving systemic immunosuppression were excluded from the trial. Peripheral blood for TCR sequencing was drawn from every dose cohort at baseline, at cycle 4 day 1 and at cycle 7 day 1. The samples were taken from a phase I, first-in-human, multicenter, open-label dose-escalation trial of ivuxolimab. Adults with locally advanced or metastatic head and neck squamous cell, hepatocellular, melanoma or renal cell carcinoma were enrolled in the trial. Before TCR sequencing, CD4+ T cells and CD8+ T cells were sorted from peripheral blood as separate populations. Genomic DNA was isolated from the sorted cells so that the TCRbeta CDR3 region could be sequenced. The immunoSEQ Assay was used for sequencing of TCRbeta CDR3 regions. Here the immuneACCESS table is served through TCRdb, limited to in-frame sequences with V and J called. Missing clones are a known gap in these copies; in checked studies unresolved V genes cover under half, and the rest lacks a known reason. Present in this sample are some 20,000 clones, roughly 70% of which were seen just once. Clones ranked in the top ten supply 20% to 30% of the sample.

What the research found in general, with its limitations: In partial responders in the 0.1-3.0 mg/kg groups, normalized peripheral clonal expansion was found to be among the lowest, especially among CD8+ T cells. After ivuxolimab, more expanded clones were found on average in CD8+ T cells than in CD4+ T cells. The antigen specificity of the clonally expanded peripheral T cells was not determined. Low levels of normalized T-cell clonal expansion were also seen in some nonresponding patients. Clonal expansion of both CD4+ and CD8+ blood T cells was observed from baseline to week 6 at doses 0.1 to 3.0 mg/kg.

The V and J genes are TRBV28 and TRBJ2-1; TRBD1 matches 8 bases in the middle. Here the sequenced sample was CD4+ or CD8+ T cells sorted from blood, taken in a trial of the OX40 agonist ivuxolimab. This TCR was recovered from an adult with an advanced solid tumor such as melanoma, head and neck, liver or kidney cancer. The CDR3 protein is CASSLSDRDNYNEQFF. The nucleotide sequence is TGTGCCAGCAGTTTATCGGACAGGGACAACTACAATGAGCAGTTCTTC.